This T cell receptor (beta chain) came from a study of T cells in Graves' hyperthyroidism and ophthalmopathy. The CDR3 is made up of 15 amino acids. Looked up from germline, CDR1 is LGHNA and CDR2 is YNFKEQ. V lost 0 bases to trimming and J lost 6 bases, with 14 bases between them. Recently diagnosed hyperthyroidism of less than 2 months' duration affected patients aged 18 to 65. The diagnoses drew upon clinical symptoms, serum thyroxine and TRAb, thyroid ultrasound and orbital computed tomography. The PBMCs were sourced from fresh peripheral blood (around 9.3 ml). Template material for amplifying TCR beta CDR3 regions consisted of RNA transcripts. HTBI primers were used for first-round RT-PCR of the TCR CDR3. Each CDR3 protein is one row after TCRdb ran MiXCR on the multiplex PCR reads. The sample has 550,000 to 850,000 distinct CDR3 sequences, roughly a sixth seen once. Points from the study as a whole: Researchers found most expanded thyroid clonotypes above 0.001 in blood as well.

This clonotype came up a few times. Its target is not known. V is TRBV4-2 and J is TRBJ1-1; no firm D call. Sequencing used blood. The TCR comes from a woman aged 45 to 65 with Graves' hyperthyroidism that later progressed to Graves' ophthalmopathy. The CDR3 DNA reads TGTGCCAGCAGCCAAGATATAGAGGGTGGGGCTGAAGCTTTCTTT. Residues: CASSQDIEGGAEAFF.